This passage covers 30 T cell receptor beta chains from one sample sequenced in a study of human T cells and chemical hapten exposure. This sample's time point: patch test 2, 6 weeks after DPC sensitization. Described treatment: therapeutic diphenylcyclopropenone sensitization with weekly scalp DPC. TCRdb recomputed calls from the RACE reads with MiXCR, one row per CDR3 protein. The sample includes some 84,000 distinct CDR3 sequences, around 9.3% of them seen just once. Sequenced here: whole blood, sampled in connection with sensitization to the hapten diphenylcyclopropenone (DPC). These receptors came from a woman aged 50 to 65 with alopecia areata. Some clones in this sample may be carry-over from other donors' samples.

This clonotype was observed at least ten times. The rearrangement uses TRBV29-1 and TRBJ1-3, with D perhaps matching TRBD1 (5 bases). Trimming pared 0 bases from V and 2 bases from J, leaving 8 bases between. This CDR3 is 14 amino acids long. The germline gives CDR1 SQVTM, CDR2 ANQGSEA. CDR3 DNA: TGCAGCGTTGAAGATCCGGGGGCTGGAAACACCATATATTTT. Amino acids: CSVEDPGAGNTIYF.

This clonotype was observed at least ten times. The rearrangement links TRBV7-2 to TRBJ2-2; the match to TRBD2 covers 10 bases. The CDR3 is 15 amino acids. Germline V gene sequence: CDR1 SGHTA, CDR2 FQGNSA. Trimming cost V 5 bases and J 4 bases; bases outside gene matches: 4. The CDR3 here is CASSQSGRATGELFF. CDR3 nucleotides: TGTGCCAGCAGCCAAAGCGGGAGGGCCACCGGGGAGCTGTTTTTT.

The CDR3 spells CASSIELTGANVLTF. CDR3 nucleotide sequence: TGTGCCAGCAGCATCGAGTTAACTGGGGCCAACGTCCTGACTTTC. The rearrangement links TRBV9 to TRBJ2-6; the D is unclear. Germline V gene data show CDR1 as SGDLS and CDR2 as YYNGEE. The CDR3 length is 15 residues. The V end lost 4 bases, the J end lost 2 bases, and 10 bases lay between the germline ends. Together with reference TRBV9 and TRBJ2-6, the CDR3 gives the full variable domain: DSGVTQTPKHLITATGQRVTLRCSPRSGDLSVYWYQQSLDQGLQFLIQYYNGEERAKGNILERFSAQQFPDLHSELNLSSLELGDSALYFCASSIELTGANVLTFGAGSRLTVL.

This clonotype was found many times. The chain recombines TRBV29-1 with TRBJ2-1, with D maybe TRBD2 (5 bases). The CDR3 totals 13 residues. The germline V and J ends were trimmed by 7 bases and 7 bases, with 17 bases remaining between them. Germline V CDR1 and CDR2: SQVTM, ANQGSEA. The DNA for the CDR3 is TGCAGCGACCGTGGCTCCGGGGTTAATGAGCAGTTCTTC. Amino acid sequence: CSDRGSGVNEQFF.

This rearrangement joins TRBV7-2 to TRBJ2-2; 11 bases fit TRBD2. The germline CDR1 and CDR2 sequences are SGHTA and FQGNSA. V was pared by 2 bases and J by 7 bases, with 3 bases of the junction left unmatched. CDR3 length: 15 residues. CDR3 residues: CASSLLLAGDGELFF. The DNA for the CDR3 is TGTGCCAGCAGCTTATTACTAGCGGGAGACGGGGAGCTGTTTTTT.

The chain links TRBV30 to TRBJ2-5; a weak D match, TRBD2 (7 bases). Germline V gene lookup returns CDR1 GTSNPN and CDR2 SVGIG (reference sequence). With 3 bases removed from V and 4 bases from J, the gap between germline ends came to 12 bases. This CDR3 is 13 amino acids long. The CDR3 bases are TGTGCCTGGAGCGGGGGGCCAGGAGAGACCCAGTACTTC. Amino acid sequence: CAWSGGPGETQYF.

Many counts were recorded for this clonotype. This sequence joins TRBV19 and TRBJ2-5; D gene ambiguous. Germline V gives CDR1 LNHDA, CDR2 SQIVND (reference sequence). V lost 5 bases, J lost 5 bases, and 9 bases lay in between. This CDR3 has 12 amino acids. This CDR3 reads CASSSNLETQYF. The CDR3 DNA is TGTGCCAGTAGTTCGAACCTGGAGACCCAGTACTTC.

V is TRBV6-5 and J is TRBJ1-1, with D hard to call. From germline, CDR1 is MNHEY and CDR2 SVGAGI. The V end was cut by 7 bases, the J end by 0 bases, with 12 bases between. This CDR3 spans 14 amino acids. The CDR3 DNA reads TGTGCCAGCATGTGGGGTCCTTTGAACACTGAAGCTTTCTTT. Translation gives CASMWGPLNTEAFF.

Points on this clonotype: One base away lies a much larger clone, so this may be a sequencing read error. The V gene is TRBV6-2 or TRBV6-3, the J gene TRBJ1-1, with no clear D. The ends were cut back, 10 bases at V and 0 bases at J, with 9 bases in the middle. The CDR3 totals 12 residues. Germline CDR1 is MNHEY and CDR2 is SVGEGT. As DNA, the CDR3 is TGTGCCAACAAACGGGTGAACACTGAAGCTTTCTTT. This encodes CANKRVNTEAFF.

CDR3: CASSIPGLYYEQYF. The CDR3 DNA reads TGTGCCAGTAGTATACCGGGACTCTACTACGAGCAGTACTTC. The chain employs TRBV19 and TRBJ2-7, with D maybe TRBD2 (6 bases). Germline values: CDR1 LNHDA, CDR2 SQIVND (reference sequence). V dropped 2 bases and J dropped 3 bases, with 11 bases sitting between them. The CDR3 is 14 amino acids.

This clonotype turned up a few times. This rearrangement joins TRBV6-1 to TRBJ1-1; D might be TRBD1 (6 bases). Trimming left V 4 bases short and J 5 bases short, with 14 bases between. This CDR3 has 14 amino acids. Germline CDR1 reads MNHNS; CDR2 reads SASEGT. The CDR3 nucleotides are TGTGCCAGCAGTGCTAATTCAGGGGCAACTGAAGCTTTCTTT. Its protein product is CASSANSGATEAFF.

This clonotype was recorded a few times. This chain connects TRBV15 to TRBJ2-1; possible D gene TRBD1, 7 bases. CDR1 LNHNV and CDR2 YYDKDF come from the germline V gene (reference sequence). V lost 3 bases, J lost 1 base, and 16 bases lay in between. The CDR3 loop spans 17 amino acids. The CDR3 bases are TGTGCCACCAGCAGGGGGGGACAGAAAGGATCCTACAATGAGCAGTTCTTC. Protein: CATSRGGQKGSYNEQFF.

The V call is TRBV6-5, the J call TRBJ2-4; 8 nucleotides align to TRBD1. J was trimmed by 0 bases and V by 6 bases; bases with no gene match: 7. CDR3 length equals 16 residues. The germline CDR1 and CDR2 sequences are MNHEY and SVGAGI. As DNA, the CDR3 is TGTGCCAGCAGCCCAACAGGGACAGGAGCCAAAAACATTCAGTACTTC. This sequence encodes CASSPTGTGAKNIQYF.

This clonotype was seen only a few times. The chain uses TRBV12-3 or TRBV12-4 and TRBJ1-1, with D perhaps TRBD1 (5 bases). V gave up 3 bases and J gave up 8 bases, with 10 bases separating them. CDR3 size: 12 residues. The CDR3 sequence is CASSFGAAEAFF. The CDR3 coding sequence is TGTGCCAGCAGTTTCGGGGCCGCGGAAGCTTTCTTT.

This clonotype was counted between two and nine times. The rearrangement uses TRBV6-1 and TRBJ1-1, with D uncertain. V lost 0 bases and J 1 base, leaving 6 bases between the germline ends. CDR1 is MNHNS, CDR2 SASEGT, per germline. This CDR3 has 14 amino acids. The CDR3, as DNA: TGTGCCAGCAGTGAAGCCGGAGGGAACACTGAAGCTTTCTTT. Its translation is CASSEAGGNTEAFF.

Only a few counts were recorded for this clonotype. The chain couples TRBV2 to TRBJ1-2; TRBD1 aligns across 9 bases. This CDR3 has 14 residues. CDR1 is SNHLY and CDR2 is FYNNEI in the germline V gene. V shed 6 bases, J shed 9 bases, and the junction held 11 bases outside the gene matches. The CDR3 nucleotides read TGTGCCAGCAGCTATGACAGGGGGTTTGTGAGCTACACCTTC. It translates to CASSYDRGFVSYTF.

This clonotype was seen only a few times. The V gene is TRBV29-1, the J gene TRBJ1-2; no reliable D call. The V end lost 2 bases, the J end lost 0 bases, and 1 base lay between the germline ends. The CDR3 has 11 amino acids. Germline loops: CDR1 SQVTM, CDR2 ANQGSEA. Written as DNA, the CDR3 is TGCAGCGTTGAACCTAACTATGGCTACACCTTC. Protein: CSVEPNYGYTF.

The chain employs TRBV20-1 and TRBJ1-1, with TRBD1 as a possible D gene (6 bases). The CDR3 has 15 amino acids. V was cut by 0 bases and J by 3 bases, with 14 bases left in between. In germline, CDR1 is DFQATT, CDR2 SNEGSKA (reference sequence). CDR3 in DNA: TGCAGTGCTAGAGATGGGGGGGGCTTGGACACTGAAGCTTTCTTT. Amino acids: CSARDGGGLDTEAFF.

The sample holds many counts of this clonotype. This chain uses TRBV28 with TRBJ1-1; tentatively, D is TRBD1 (6 bases). Trimming removed 5 bases at V and 0 bases at J, with 10 bases between. CDR1 is MDHEN, CDR2 SYDVKM, per germline. The CDR3 has 14 residues. CDR3 sequence: CASSAGAMNTEAFF. The CDR3 DNA follows: TGTGCCAGCAGTGCAGGGGCTATGAACACTGAAGCTTTCTTT.

This clonotype was found many times. This chain joins TRBV6-6 and TRBJ1-2, with D maybe TRBD1 (6 bases). V was clipped by 4 bases and J by 1 base, with 13 bases between them. The CDR3 sequence is 15 residues long. CDR1 and CDR2 from the germline V gene are MNHNY and SVGAGI (reference sequence). CDR3 DNA sequence: TGTGCCAGCAGTTCAGGGGACCGCCTTAACTATGGCTACACCTTC. Protein: CASSSGDRLNYGYTF.

This clonotype was picked up many times. This sequence joins TRBV29-1 and TRBJ1-1; the D gene is possibly TRBD1 (5 bases). V was pared by 5 bases and J by 8 bases, with 21 bases between. There are 14 residues in the CDR3. Germline V gene sequence: CDR1 SQVTM, CDR2 ANQGSEA. This chain's CDR3 is CSVLQVGTDAEAFF. The CDR3 region has the DNA TGCAGCGTTCTTCAGGTCGGGACGGACGCCGAAGCTTTCTTT.

In its sample, this clonotype was seen many times. This rearrangement joins TRBV2 to TRBJ1-5; D not certain. Germline V gene data show CDR1 as SNHLY and CDR2 as FYNNEI. Trimming shortened V by 2 bases and J by 2 bases, and 7 bases separated the two germline ends. This CDR3 contains 14 residues. The CDR3, as DNA: TGTGCCAGCAGTGAATGGTCTCGCAATCAGCCCCAGCATTTT. The encoded protein is CASSEWSRNQPQHF.

This clonotype was detected ten times or more. The chain recombines TRBV7-2 with TRBJ1-2; tentative D call: TRBD1 (6 bases). The germline V gene has CDR1 SGHTA and CDR2 FQGNSA. This CDR3 has 12 amino acids. V was clipped by 5 bases and J by 4 bases, with 8 bases between them. This CDR3 is CASSRDIYGYTF. The CDR3 region has the DNA TGTGCCAGCAGCCGGGACATCTATGGCTACACCTTC.

This clonotype has a count of ten or more. The chain has TRBV12-3 or TRBV12-4 and TRBJ2-2; D is tentatively TRBD1 or TRBD2 (6 bases each). The germline V and J ends were trimmed by 2 bases and 3 bases, with 7 bases remaining between them. The CDR3 is made up of 14 amino acids. The CDR3 DNA follows: TGTGCCAGCAGTTTAAGGGGGGACACCGGGGAGCTGTTTTTT. This gives the protein CASSLRGDTGELFF.

In this sample, this clonotype turned up many times. This chain connects TRBV6-2 or TRBV6-3 to TRBJ1-5, with D uncertain. Germline values: CDR1 MNHEY, CDR2 SVGEGT. CDR3 length equals 13 residues. V was pared by 8 bases and J by 3 bases, with 11 bases between. CDR3 in amino acids: CASGIILNQPQHF. DNA of the CDR3: TGTGCCAGCGGGATCATTCTCAATCAGCCCCAGCATTTT.

This clonotype was recorded at least ten times. The chain joins TRBV6-2 or TRBV6-3 to TRBJ2-7; D is perhaps TRBD2 (5 bases). Germline V gene lookup returns CDR1 MNHEY and CDR2 SVGEGT. Trimming stripped 2 bases from V and 0 bases from J, with 17 bases between. The CDR3 is 17 amino acids. This CDR3 is CASSYAGKGRFSYEQYF. The DNA for the CDR3 is TGTGCCAGCAGTTACGCCGGGAAGGGCCGGTTCTCCTACGAGCAGTACTTC.

This chain joins TRBV7-6 and TRBJ1-3; D unclear. Per the germline V gene, CDR1 is SGHVS and CDR2 is FNYEAQ. V was trimmed by 8 bases and J by 0 bases, leaving 14 bases between them. The CDR3 length is 15 residues. The CDR3 DNA follows: TGTGCCAGCTCCGTAGGCCTACACTCTGGAAACACCATATATTTT. Amino acids: CASSVGLHSGNTIYF.

The chain employs TRBV9 and TRBJ2-5, with 11 bases that match TRBD2. V was clipped by 3 bases and J by 0 bases; unmatched bases: 7. The germline V gene has CDR1 SGDLS and CDR2 YYNGEE. The CDR3 is made up of 17 amino acids. The CDR3 spells CASSAGATSGNQETQYF. The CDR3 DNA reads as TGTGCCAGCAGCGCCGGAGCGACTAGCGGGAACCAAGAGACCCAGTACTTC.

Many counts were recorded for this clonotype. CDR3 residues: CASSYGGLAGGNEQFF. The CDR3 nucleotides read TGTGCCAGCAGCTATGGTGGCCTAGCGGGGGGAAATGAGCAGTTCTTC. This chain joins TRBV5-4 and TRBJ2-1, with 11 bases that match TRBD2. V trimming: 3 bases; J trimming: 7 bases; junction bases outside the gene matches: 9. The CDR3 totals 16 residues. The germline CDR1 and CDR2 sequences are SGHNT and YYREEE (reference sequence). Variable domain in full (rest from reference TRBV5-4 and TRBJ2-1): ETGVTQSPTHLIKTRGQQVTLRCSSQSGHNTVSWYQQALGQGPQFIFQYYREEENGRGNFPPRFSGLQFPNYSSELNVNALELDDSALYLCASSYGGLAGGNEQFFGPGTRLTVL.

The V call is TRBV29-1, the J call TRBJ2-3, with 7 nucleotides matching TRBD1. There are 13 residues in the CDR3. V was pared by 7 bases and J by 7 bases, with 11 bases of the junction left unmatched. Looked up from germline, CDR1 is SQVTM and CDR2 is ANQGSEA. CDR3 DNA sequence: TGCAGCGGCGAAACAGGGGTTGTAAATACGCAGTATTTT. Its translation is CSGETGVVNTQYF.